This TCR beta chain is drawn from a study of cytomegalovirus exposure and HLA in healthy donors (dated by TCRdb to the late 2010s). With regard to the full study: An earlier analysis of approximately 640 of the donors reported more than 250 Gb of sequence data and 117 million unique TCR beta sequences from some 180 million T cells. Class I and class II HLA loci were covered by the typing at four-digit resolution. The study aimed to test whether signatures of past pathogen exposure could be identified by cataloging public T cell receptors. Rather than using new phenotypic data, the later analysis identified candidate immune exposures from TCR beta sequences and from how often those sequences occurred across donors. Besides the first cohort of 666 subjects, a separate validation cohort made up of 95 to 150 different subjects was used. Several DR-DQ haplotypes were handled as single units for association and clustering because linkage in the cohort was strong. Genome-wide SNP genotypes for about 65% of the 666 donors were used in a later genetic analysis, which treated that subset as a discovery cohort. Alongside the repertoire data, information on donor age, sex, ethnicity and CMV serostatus was compiled. Among 398 genotyped donors of the cohort, an average of about 240,000 unique TCR beta nucleotide sequences was sequenced per donor, of which about 19% were non-productive. High-throughput TCR immunosequencing, statistical association of individual TCRs with disease status, and machine learning were combined to predict cytomegalovirus infection status. Of the approximately 400 genotyped donors, roughly 85% fell in the genetic ancestry cluster associated with self-reported Caucasian donors. To decide whether each TCR beta V gene segment behaved as functional or pseudogenic, an earlier analysis of approximately 620 of the donors relied on high-throughput TCR beta sequencing. In a later analysis, previously published TCR beta repertoires from 550 to 750 donors were re-analyzed and high-resolution HLA genotyping was added so that TCR occurrence patterns could be studied. An early release covering about 600 HLA-typed donors comprised about 300 gigabases of sequencing data and 65 million to 100 million unique TCR sequences. All discovery cohort repertoires had been generated on a single sequencing platform. The study profiled the T cell repertoires of hundreds of subjects by immunosequencing and related them to cytomegalovirus serostatus. Typing coverage varied by locus: about 620-640 donors for A, B, C, DRB1 and DQB1; around 560 for DQA1; 606 for DPA1; 450 to 480 for DPB1. What the study reported, not specific to this receptor: A further reported finding was that TCR beta sequences accurately predicted the HLA-A and HLA-B alleles for most subjects in the first cohort. The authors suggested that the approach could potentially be generalized to other disease states and immunological phenotypes. In a later analysis, HLA-associated TCR beta chains showed more clonal expansion and lower generation probabilities than non-associated chains that were equally common. Sequencing depth was assumed to be roughly uniform across donors in the presence/absence analyses, though that assumption may not hold. Immune exposure information for the cohort was limited to CMV serostatus. A total of fewer than 200 TCR beta chains were listed by the study as associated with cytomegalovirus. A later analysis associated some 17,000 TCR beta sequences with specific HLA alleles at a false discovery rate of 0.05. Correlated functional status among segregating V segments might reflect linkage disequilibrium, but an unknown experimental factor could not be ruled out. Because counts were too low, some 16 rarely observed V segments, including chromosome 9 orphons, were excluded from the earlier analysis of a few hundred of the donors. The cohort was sequenced for TCR beta chains only, and without alpha or paired-chain data the features that could be detected were limited. In a later genetic analysis, a missense DCLRE1C variant was associated with V-gene and J-gene trimming of TCR beta chains, and the association was replicated in an independent cohort. Because the 87-base-pair reads could not distinguish some IMGT-functional V segments, including TRBV6-2 and TRBV6-3, those segments were excluded. When HLA alleles, especially DR and DQ, strongly co-occurred, TCR associations were difficult to assign to individual alleles. Because HLA typing was missing for some donors at each locus, association tests included only the typed subset. In an earlier analysis of roughly 560 of the donors, most TCR beta V segments were observed in productive rearrangements about 90% or about 30% of the time, broadly matching IMGT annotations. In a later analysis, several top co-occurrence clusters were reported to appear linked to parvovirus B19, influenza, CMV and Epstein-Barr virus. A few of the identified cytomegalovirus-associated TCR beta chains were confirmed in vitro to be specific for cytomegalovirus antigens. According to a later genetic analysis, donors in an Asian-associated ancestry cluster had fewer N-insertions in productive TCRs than the approximately 650-donor mean. A group of highly shared sequence variants was considered likely to be a technical artifact of the sequencing pipeline. Most TCR sequences were observed very rarely across donors, whereas some public TCRs were present in many individuals. According to a later analysis, most CMV-associated TCR beta chains appeared to be HLA-restricted, and the HLA associations seemed to be driven largely by CMV exposure. Cytomegalovirus status was reported to be diagnosed by the classifier with high specificity and sensitivity in both the original and validation cohorts. According to a later analysis, TCR association rates differed among HLA loci, with DRB1 alleles showing the most associated TCRs and HLA-C alleles showing the fewest.

Of note for this clone: Its antigen is unknown. One base away there is no much larger clone; base qualities are not given.

The library was built by means of the immunoSEQ multiplex PCR assay. The multiplex PCR relied on a mix of 60 forward primers for TCR Vbeta segments and 13 reverse primers for TCR Jbeta segments. Amplification of the CDR3 region of rearranged TCR beta genes was performed with a multiplex PCR assay on genomic DNA. Amplified TCR beta libraries were sequenced as 87-base-pair reads on the Illumina HiSeq System. Regarding the original processing steps: A later analysis counted approximately 76 million unique TCR beta chains across the 550 to 700 repertoires, and some 12 million of these chains were shared by at least two donors. To remove PCR and sequencing errors, raw reads were error-corrected and collapsed into unique sequences using a nearest-neighbor algorithm that merged closely related sequences. V, D and J gene segments were assigned by aligning CDR3 sequences to IMGT reference sequences. For a sequence to be retained, a match of at least six nucleotides to both a V gene segment and a J gene segment was required. A rearrangement counted as productive if the CDR3 had no stop codons and remained in frame with V and J, and every other rearrangement counted as non-productive. CDR3 was defined according to IMGT convention as the region running from the second conserved V-encoded cysteine to the conserved J-encoded phenylalanine. The earlier analysis of around 640 of the donors excluded sequences that lacked an unambiguous match to a single V gene segment. In an earlier analysis of a few hundred of the donors, V segments were called functional above 56.7% productive rearrangements and were called segregating when the between-donor standard deviation exceeded 5%. A statistical classification framework was developed to diagnose cytomegalovirus status using the catalog of TCR beta chain sequences. A later analysis assigned V and J genes by comparing TCR nucleotide sequences with IMGT/GENE-DB human TR gene sequences. Using the TCRdist pipeline, a later analysis assigned CDR3 sequences along with most-parsimonious VDJ recombination scenarios. A later analysis defined each TCR beta chain by its CDR3 amino acid sequence plus V-gene family, and excluded reads lacking a unique V-gene family. To address suspected cross-contamination and a sequencing artifact, a later analysis removed around 600 highly shared, low-generation-probability nucleotide sequences. In a later analysis, a clonal expansion index for each public chain was calculated from normalized within-repertoire ranks of inferred template counts. In a later analysis, generation probabilities were computed with a VDJ recombination model fitted to out-of-frame rearrangements, and the resulting probabilities were checked against IGoR. In a later analysis, hypergeometric tests were used to score TCR-TCR, TCR-HLA and TCR-CMV co-occurrence, with a repertoire-size bias correction applied to TCR pairs. A later analysis estimated false discovery rates by permuting HLA or CMV assignments 20 times. A later analysis grouped co-occurring TCRs with DBSCAN, adding TCRdist sequence similarity when clustering within HLA-allele-positive subsets. Co-occurrence clustering excluded repertoires with fewer than 30,000 or more than 120,000 public chains, plus five with anomalous nucleotide sharing. TCRdb provides this immuneACCESS table in a form limited to in-frame rearrangements. Some clones are lacking; in checked studies, under half of them reflect an unresolved V gene, and why the rest are absent is not known. That table gives V, J and clone size, and the DNA gave D and trimming. The sample table shows some 120,000 clones, and about 68% are seen once. Roughly 9% of the sample is held by the ten biggest clonotypes.

From the cysteine up to the phenylalanine, the CDR3 has a length of 16 residues. The CDR3 DNA has 48 bases and is translated from base 1. Taken from the germline V gene (reference sequence), the CDR1 and CDR2 loops are SGHNT and YYREEE. Trimming accounts for 4 bases at V and 8 bases at J, while the number of junction bases matched to no gene is 12. In total, 630 or so healthy bone marrow donors made up the cohort. At the time of sampling, every cohort member was nominally healthy, though immune exposures that went unrecorded were likely present. The donor tested CMV seropositive, placing the donor among the 290 or so seropositive members of the cohort. A peripheral blood sample was provided by each donor, and peripheral blood mononuclear cells were used for TCR beta sequencing. The Qiagen DNeasy Blood Extraction Kit was used to extract genomic DNA from the blood cell samples.

The source material was PBMCs. The receptor chain draws on TRBV5-4 and TRBJ1-2; TRBD1 agrees with 12 junctional bases. This TCR derives from a woman between 40 and 55 years old in good health and CMV-seropositive. The DNA is as follows: TGTGCCAGCAGCAAAAGTCCGGGACAGGGGGCTGAAGGCTACACCTTC. Translated, this gives CASSKSPGQGAEGYTF.